Given below is one T cell receptor beta chain in context. Its antigen is not yet known. Base qualities are missing; no much larger clone stands one base away. Patients with autoimmune disease history or receiving systemic immunosuppression were excluded from the trial. In every dose cohort, peripheral blood was drawn for TCR sequencing at baseline, cycle 4 day 1, and cycle 7 day 1. Samples were obtained from an open-label, multicenter, first-in-human phase I dose-escalation trial of ivuxolimab. The trial enrolled adults with locally advanced or metastatic head and neck squamous cell, hepatocellular, melanoma or renal cell carcinoma. CD4+ and CD8+ T cells were sorted separately from peripheral blood before TCR sequencing. The entry originates in a study of OX40 agonist ivuxolimab in advanced cancers. Background on the whole study: Ivuxolimab was an agonistic, fully human IgG2 monoclonal antibody directed against OX40 (CD134), a costimulatory receptor. Intravenous ivuxolimab was administered to patients every 2 weeks at six dose levels: 0.01, 0.1, 0.3, 1.5, 3 and 10 mg/kg. Of the approximately 54 dose-escalation patients, hepatocellular carcinoma was present in approximately 20, melanoma in around 15, renal cell carcinoma in 9 and head and neck cancer in 9. In the dose-escalation cohort, around four fifths of patients were male, and the mean age was around 60 years with a range of about 20 to 90. Patients were allowed to have had prior anti-PD-1, anti-PD-L1 or anti-CTLA-4 therapy, and approximately 43% of the dose-escalation patients had previously received checkpoint inhibitors. Partial responses occurred in three dose-escalation patients, of whom one had hepatocellular carcinoma and two had cutaneous melanoma. Peripheral TCRbeta sequencing was intended to test whether TCR sequence diversity was altered and clonal T-cell expansion was caused by ivuxolimab. The paper covers the monotherapy dose-escalation part of the phase I ivuxolimab trial, which included N ≈ 57 patients.

At the junction V is shortened by 6 bases and J by 0 bases, with 20 bases in between. The germline V gene (reference sequence) provides CDR1 MNHEY and CDR2 SMNVEV. The CDR3 measures 18 amino acids from cysteine to phenylalanine. Only the CDR3 DNA is retained, 54 bases long and in frame from the first base. To sequence the TCRbeta CDR3 region, genomic DNA was isolated from the sorted cells. The immunoSEQ Assay was used for sequencing of TCRbeta CDR3 regions. In its TCRdb copy, this immuneACCESS table keeps in-frame sequences only and misses some clones. Where compared with another copy, unresolved V genes explain less than half of these, and the others have no known cause. This sample is represented by 65,000 to 95,000 clones; around nine tenths of them were singletons. 6.2% of the sample is taken by the ten largest. Overall results and qualifications from the work: In partial responders in the 0.1-3.0 mg/kg groups, normalized peripheral clonal expansion was found to be among the lowest, especially among CD8+ T cells. Which antigens the clonally expanded peripheral T cells were specific for was not determined. After ivuxolimab, expanded clones were on average more numerous among CD8+ T cells than among CD4+ T cells. At doses of 0.1 to 3.0 mg/kg, clonal expansion of both CD4+ and CD8+ T cells in blood was seen between baseline and week 6. Low levels of normalized T-cell clonal expansion were also seen in some patients who did not respond.

The V gene is TRBV27 and the J gene is TRBJ1-4, with the D gene not clear enough to name. The source of this sequence is an adult with an advanced solid tumor such as melanoma, head and neck, liver or kidney cancer. Sequenced material: CD4+ or CD8+ T cells sorted from blood, taken in a trial of the OX40 agonist ivuxolimab. The DNA sequence is TGTGCCAGCAGCCCGATTTGGCACGGCTGGTCAACTAATGAAAAACTGTTTTTT. Its amino acids are CASSPIWHGWSTNEKLFF.